These 14 T cell receptor beta chains were sequenced from one sample in a study of OX40 agonist ivuxolimab in advanced cancers. Libraries were prepared by immunoSEQ multiplex PCR; TCRdb keeps only in-frame clonotypes and omits some of them. The sample carries 72,000 or so clones, 65% to 85% recorded once. The sample was CD4+ or CD8+ T cells sorted from blood, taken in a trial of the OX40 agonist ivuxolimab. The receptors were sampled from an adult with an advanced solid tumor such as melanoma, head and neck, liver or kidney cancer.

This clone showed up just once. The chain employs TRBV6-6 and TRBJ1-1; perhaps TRBD1 as D (5 bases). Between the trimmed V and J ends, which lost 6 bases and 3 bases, there was a span of 20 bases. There are 16 residues in the CDR3. Looked up from germline, CDR1 is MNHNY and CDR2 is SVGAGI (reference sequence). In DNA form, the CDR3 reads TGTGCCAGCAGCCTAGGGTCACTCGGGGCGGACACTGAAGCTTTCTTT. It yields the protein CASSLGSLGADTEAFF.

This rearrangement joins TRBV6-5 to TRBJ1-2; 7 nucleotides agree with TRBD1. The germline V gene encodes CDR1 MNHEY and CDR2 SVGAGI. V shed 6 bases, J shed 4 bases, and the junction held 5 bases outside the gene matches. The CDR3 contains 13 residues. Here the CDR3 DNA reads TGTGCCAGCAGCCAACAGGGGACCTATGGCTACACCTTC. Its protein product is CASSQQGTYGYTF.

The J gene is TRBJ2-5, the V gene TRBV2; 12 bases are shared with TRBD2. The CDR3 extends over 15 amino acids. V shed 8 bases and J 1 base; nucleotides not matched to a gene: 5. Germline V gene lookup returns CDR1 SNHLY and CDR2 FYNNEI. The CDR3 protein is CASGGLAGTQETQYF. The DNA for the CDR3 is TGTGCCAGCGGCGGACTAGCGGGGACCCAAGAGACCCAGTACTTC.

The rearrangement links TRBV29-1 to TRBJ1-1; TRBD1 is a possible D gene (5 bases). Germline CDR1 reads SQVTM; CDR2 reads ANQGSEA. The CDR3 sequence is 13 residues long. V was trimmed by 7 bases and J by 11 bases, leaving 23 bases between them. The CDR3 nucleotides are TGCAGCGCTCTGAAACGGGACGCCGCTGTCGCTTTCTTT. It yields the protein CSALKRDAAVAFF.

The V call is TRBV2, the J call TRBJ1-1; no reliable D call. The V and J ends lost 6 bases and 0 bases respectively, with 8 bases between them. The CDR3 is 13 amino acids. Germline-derived CDR1 and CDR2 are SNHLY and FYNNEI. The DNA of the CDR3 is TGTGCCAGCAGCATACTCATGAACACTGAAGCTTTCTTT. Translation gives CASSILMNTEAFF.

The chain links TRBV19 to TRBJ2-2; the match to TRBD1 covers 8 bases. With V trimmed by 6 bases and J by 6 bases, 12 bases remained unmatched. Germline loops: CDR1 LNHDA, CDR2 SQIVND (reference sequence). The CDR3 is 16 amino acids. The CDR3 region is CASRKVRDRGAGELFF. DNA of the CDR3: TGTGCCAGTAGGAAAGTAAGAGACAGGGGTGCCGGGGAGCTGTTTTTT.

Of note for this clone: An end of the junction differs from the germline gene, which may be a read error. This rearrangement joins TRBV25-1 to TRBJ2-2; the D is unclear. CDR1 and CDR2 from the germline V gene are MGHDK and SYGVNS. This CDR3 is built from 13 residues. The CDR3 nucleotides read TGTGCCAGCAGTGAATCCAACAGCGGGGAGCTGTTTTTT. This sequence encodes CASSESNSGELFF.

A few counts support this clone. CDR3 in DNA: TGCGCCAGCAGCTCACCCGGGACAGTTGAAGCTTTCTTT. It codes for CASSSPGTVEAFF. The rearrangement links TRBV5-1 to TRBJ1-1; 7 nucleotides agree with TRBD1. The CDR3 extends over 13 amino acids. The germline CDR1 and CDR2 sequences are SGHRS and YFSETQ. The V segment lost 3 bases and the J segment 7 bases; nucleotides outside the gene matches: 6.

J is TRBJ2-5 and V is TRBV6-5; maybe TRBD1 (6 bases). The J call could be wrong; TRBJ2-7 is a better fit for the DNA end. The V gene's germline CDR1 is MNHEY and CDR2 SVGAGI. This CDR3 is built from 15 residues. CDR3 residues: CASSHYRQVTYEQYF. The CDR3 coding sequence is TGTGCCAGCAGTCACTATCGACAGGTTACCTACGAGCAGTACTTC.

V usage is TRBV11-3 and J usage is TRBJ2-7; D is unclear. Germline-derived CDR1 and CDR2 are SGHNT and YENEEA. V was trimmed by 0 bases and J by 3 bases, leaving 9 bases between them. The CDR3 sequence is 14 residues long. CDR3 residues: CASSLDRTFYEQYF. CDR3 nucleotides: TGTGCCAGCAGCTTAGATCGCACCTTCTACGAGCAGTACTTC.

The chain is built from TRBV7-9 and TRBJ1-1, with D uncertain. The CDR3 length is 10 residues. The germline V gene encodes CDR1 SEHNR and CDR2 FQNEAQ (reference sequence). V shed 1 base and J shed 10 bases, with 4 bases lying between them. The CDR3 DNA reads as TGTGCCAGCAGCTTAGAGGTAGCTTTCTTT. Protein sequence: CASSLEVAFF.

The genes are TRBV5-1 and TRBJ2-5; 7 nucleotides match TRBD1. This CDR3 is built from 15 residues. V lost 2 bases to trimming and J lost 4 bases; unmatched junction nucleotides: 8. CDR1 and CDR2 from the germline V gene are SGHRS and YFSETQ. CDR3: CASSFPQNRGETQYF. DNA for the CDR3: TGCGCCAGCAGCTTCCCACAAAACAGGGGAGAGACCCAGTACTTC. Complete variable domain (other parts from reference TRBV5-1 and TRBJ2-5): KAGVTQTPRYLIKTRGQQVTLSCSPISGHRSVSWYQQTPGQGLQFLFEYFSETQRNKGNFPGRFSGRQFSNSRSEMNVSTLELGDSALYLCASSFPQNRGETQYFGPGTRLLVL.

The CDR3 sequence is CASSSYPRVEKLFF. In DNA, the CDR3 is TGTGCCAGCAGCTCCTATCCACGGGTTGAAAAACTGTTTTTT. The chain links TRBV11-3 to TRBJ1-4; D is ambiguous. The V gene lost 4 bases and the J gene lost 7 bases, with 13 bases spanning the gap. The CDR3 is 14 amino acids. Per the germline V gene, CDR1 is SGHNT and CDR2 is YENEEA.

The chain employs TRBV20-1 and TRBJ2-3; D ambiguous. The CDR3 is made up of 11 amino acids. V was trimmed by 5 bases and J by 6 bases, leaving 9 bases between them. CDR1 DFQATT and CDR2 SNEGSKA come from the germline V gene (reference sequence). The CDR3 spells CSALRSDTQYF. For the CDR3, the DNA is TGCAGTGCTCTTAGGTCGGATACGCAGTATTTT.